The 12 T cell receptor beta chains below were found in one sample sequenced in a study of identical twins. Each CDR3 protein gets one entry after TCRdb re-called the 5' RACE reads with MiXCR. This repertoire shows about 890,000 distinct CDR3 sequences, about 12% found once; its top ten account for 1.5% to 2%. The data were also submitted as part of a second study, on yellow fever vaccine responses in identical twins.

The sequenced sample was PBMCs. The receptors here all came from a young woman in good health.

This sequence joins TRBV11-2 and TRBJ2-2; D not certain. The V end was cut by 10 bases, the J end by 3 bases, with 9 bases between. The CDR3 spans 12 residues. The germline gives CDR1 SGHAT, CDR2 FQNNGV. CDR3 residues: CATPDYTGELFF. The CDR3 DNA is TGTGCCACACCCGATTACACCGGGGAGCTGTTTTTT.

This clonotype was counted many times. The chain employs TRBV10-3 and TRBJ1-2; D might be TRBD1 (6 bases). In germline, CDR1 is ENHRY, CDR2 SYGVKD. This CDR3 is 12 amino acids long. The V and J ends lost 11 bases and 4 bases respectively, with 14 bases between them. The CDR3 nucleotides read TGTGCCCTACAGGGAGAGGGCTATGGCTACACCTTC. It yields the protein CALQGEGYGYTF.

V gene TRBV3-1 combines with J gene TRBJ2-1; 8 bases line up with TRBD1. CDR3 length: 15 amino acids. The germline CDR1 and CDR2 sequences are LGHDT and YNNKEL (reference sequence). Trimming took 1 base from V and 7 from J; bases not matched to a gene: 6. The CDR3, as DNA: TGTGCCAGCAGCCAAGGGCTCTACAGGGGGAATGAGCAGTTCTTC. Its protein is CASSQGLYRGNEQFF.

The chain recombines TRBV11-2 with TRBJ2-1, with 13 bases matching TRBD2. The CDR3 consists of 15 residues. The V segment lost 3 bases and the J segment 9 bases; nucleotides outside the gene matches: 5. The V gene's germline CDR1 is SGHAT and CDR2 FQNNGV. The CDR3 sequence: CASSLGTSGVSEQFF. The CDR3 DNA reads as TGTGCCAGCAGCTTGGGGACTAGCGGGGTTAGTGAGCAGTTCTTC. Using reference TRBV11-2 and TRBJ2-1 for the parts outside the CDR3, the full variable domain is EAGVAQSPRYKIIEKRQSVAFWCNPISGHATLYWYQQILGQGPKLLIQFQNNGVVDDSQLPKDRFSAERLKGVDSTLKIQPAKLEDSAVYLCASSLGTSGVSEQFFGPGTRLTVL.

The CDR3 nucleotides are TGTGCCAGCTGGGACCCGGGGGCACCCAGCGTAGATACGCAGTATTTT. It encodes CASWDPGAPSVDTQYF. The chain combines TRBV7-9 with TRBJ2-3, with D perhaps given as TRBD1 or TRBD2 (6 bases each). V was trimmed by 8 bases and J by 5 bases, leaving 23 bases between them. The CDR3 spans 16 residues. The germline gives CDR1 SEHNR, CDR2 FQNEAQ (reference sequence).

This chain uses TRBV20-1 with TRBJ2-3; possibly TRBD1 for D (5 bases). The V end lost 3 bases, the J end lost 0 bases, and 10 bases lay between the germline ends. The CDR3 has 14 amino acids. Germline CDR1 reads DFQATT; CDR2 reads SNEGSKA (reference sequence). Written as DNA, the CDR3 is TGCAGTGCTAGGACAGCTCCTAGCACAGATACGCAGTATTTT. It yields the protein CSARTAPSTDTQYF.

The chain has TRBV20-1 and TRBJ2-7; 12 bases are a match to TRBD2. After removal of 2 bases from V and 4 bases from J, the junction contained 3 bases not matched to a gene. Germline V gene data show CDR1 as DFQATT and CDR2 as SNEGSKA (reference sequence). CDR3 size: 14 residues. The CDR3 DNA is TGCAGTGCTAGACTAGCGGGAGGGAATTACGAGCAGTACTTC. Protein product: CSARLAGGNYEQYF.

This clonotype was seen a handful of times. Here the CDR3 reads CASSLVVAIETQYF. The CDR3 bases are TGTGCCAGCAGCTTAGTGGTAGCGATAGAGACCCAGTACTTC. The chain combines TRBV7-9 with TRBJ2-5; possibly TRBD2 for D (5 bases). This CDR3 comprises 14 residues. The germline V and J ends were trimmed by 1 base and 4 bases, with 10 bases remaining between them. CDR1 SEHNR and CDR2 FQNEAQ come from the germline V gene (reference sequence).

The chain employs TRBV2 and TRBJ1-5; possibly TRBD1 for D (5 bases). The V gene's germline CDR1 is SNHLY and CDR2 FYNNEI. V dropped 6 bases and J dropped 2 bases, with 14 bases sitting between them. The CDR3 loop spans 15 amino acids. CDR3 DNA sequence: TGTGCCAGCAGGGGGGAGGGCAGAGGCAATCAGCCCCAGCATTTT. Protein product: CASRGEGRGNQPQHF.

This clonotype was detected a few times. The chain is built from TRBV10-1 and TRBJ2-7; possibly TRBD2 for D (6 bases). The germline V gene encodes CDR1 WNHNN and CDR2 SYGVQD (reference sequence). This CDR3 is built from 16 residues. V was shortened by 3 bases and J by 0 bases, with 15 bases between the two germline ends. The CDR3, as DNA: TGCGCCAGCAGTGATCGCCAGACTAGTTCCTCCTACGAGCAGTACTTC. Protein: CASSDRQTSSSYEQYF.

The rearrangement joins TRBV4-1 to TRBJ2-2; 11 positions match TRBD2. Germline V CDR1 and CDR2: MGHRA, YSYEKL. V shed 3 bases and J 2 bases; nucleotides not matched to a gene: 11. This CDR3 comprises 19 residues. The CDR3 DNA follows: TGCGCCAGCAGCCACGCCCCTGGGACTAGCGGTAAAAACACCGGGGAGCTGTTTTTT. Protein sequence: CASSHAPGTSGKNTGELFF.

This clonotype was observed a few times. The chain recombines TRBV6-1 with TRBJ2-5; TRBD2 matches at 11 bases. Germline CDR1 reads MNHNS; CDR2 reads SASEGT. After removal of 8 bases from V and 4 bases from J, the junction contained 9 bases not matched to a gene. The CDR3 sequence is 15 residues long. For the CDR3, the DNA is TGTGCCAGCCGGGAGACTAGCGGGATGTCAGAGACCCAGTACTTC. As protein: CASRETSGMSETQYF.